This TCR beta chain was profiled in a study of a mutant IDH1 vaccine in newly diagnosed glioma. As for the study in general: Either 4-6 weeks after radiotherapy alone or alongside temozolomide, vaccination was begun. Patients under treatment included approximately 60% males and around 38% females and had a mean age of approximately 40 years. Findings and caveats of the study: Top peripheral T cell clonotype shifts appeared unrelated to pseudoprogression. The occurrence of vaccine-induced immune responses was seen in 90% to 95% of patients.

Time point meaning: week 47, end of study. In every dose of vaccine, 300 ug of mutant IDH1 20-mer peptide was given alongside topical imiquimod. This table comes from immunoSEQ multiplex PCR, and its TCRdb copy is limited to in-frame clones, with some not included. In the table there are roughly 34,000 clones, around 81% of which are singletons. A word on this clone: The antigen is unknown.

In germline, CDR1 is SGDLS, CDR2 YYNGEE. The CDR3 totals 15 residues. V gave up 0 bases and J gave up 5 bases; unmatched junction bases: 8. V is TRBV9 and J is TRBJ2-7; the match to TRBD2 covers 7 bases. This clonotype was obtained from a man aged 25 to 40 with glioma. Sequencing was performed on PBMCs, taken from a glioma patient whose treatment included an IDH1 peptide vaccine. The CDR3, as DNA: TGTGCCAGCAGCGTAGGGGCGGGAGTCTTCGACGAGCAGTACTTC. This encodes CASSVGAGVFDEQYF. Based on the CDR3 plus reference TRBV9 and TRBJ2-7, the full variable domain is DSGVTQTPKHLITATGQRVTLRCSPRSGDLSVYWYQQSLDQGLQFLIQYYNGEERAKGNILERFSAQQFPDLHSELNLSSLELGDSALYFCASSVGAGVFDEQYFGPGTRLTVT.